This TCR beta chain comes out of a study of cytomegalovirus exposure and HLA in healthy donors. For the study at large: Samples from HLA-typed donors yielded 85 million to 95 million unique TCRs in an early data release.

The PCR contained 60 Vbeta and 13 Jbeta primers. Assay: immunoSEQ multiplex PCR; the TCRdb copy retains only in-frame clones and omits some. This sample has 87,000 or so clones, with 64% found just once. Germline assignment: CDR1 SGDLS and CDR2 YYNGEE. The V gene end was trimmed by 0 bases and the J gene end by 3 bases; junction bases not matched to a gene: 2. This CDR3 has 15 residues. The source of this sequence is a man between 60 and 75 years old in good health and CMV-seronegative. What was sequenced was PBMCs. This chain links TRBV9 with TRBJ2-1, with 8 bases lining up with TRBD2. The chain's CDR3 is CASSVVSGNYNEQFF. In DNA form, the CDR3 reads TGTGCCAGCAGCGTAGTTAGCGGGAACTACAATGAGCAGTTCTTC.